The 2 T cell receptor beta chains listed next were all sequenced from one sample in a study of memory CD4+ T cells and cytomegalovirus serostatus. Repertoires were generated with immunoSEQ multiplex PCR, while TCRdb's copy carries only in-frame clones and drops some. This sample has roughly 48,000 clones, with around 80% found just once. The sort gate was single viable CD3+CD4+CD8-CD45RO+ cells for memory CD4+ T cells. Sequencing input: memory CD4+ T cells from blood. These receptors were taken from an adult in good health and CMV-seropositive.

This chain links TRBV5-4 with TRBJ2-3; 10 bases match TRBD2. The germline V gene has CDR1 SGHNT and CDR2 YYREEE (reference sequence). Trimming removed 3 bases from V and 2 bases from J; junction bases left unmatched: 6. This CDR3 is built from 16 residues. The CDR3 is CASSSSSGRLTDTQYF. For the CDR3, the DNA is TGTGCCAGCAGCTCAAGTAGCGGGAGGCTCACAGATACGCAGTATTTT.

Regarding this clone: The sample carries other DNA sequences with the same CDR3. For the CDR3, the DNA is TGTGCCAGCAGCTTCCGACAGAATAATTCACCCCTCCACTTT. Translating gives CASSFRQNNSPLHF. This rearrangement joins TRBV5-8 to TRBJ1-6, with D possibly matching TRBD1 (5 bases). This CDR3 has 14 residues. V was trimmed by 2 bases and J by 5 bases, leaving 8 bases between them. Germline CDR1 SGHTS, CDR2 YDEGEE.